This T cell receptor (beta chain) was obtained from a study of T cell changes during pregnancy in multiple sclerosis. J lost 1 base, V lost 6 bases, and 4 bases had no gene match. Germline CDR1 MDHEN, CDR2 SYDVKM. This CDR3 is 14 amino acids long. Sequenced by immunoSEQ multiplex PCR; TCRdb stores in-frame clones only, minus some. The sample holds some 37,000 clones, 88% seen once. This specimen was CD4+ T cells from peripheral blood mononuclear cells, taken before pregnancy. The V gene is TRBV28, the J gene TRBJ2-7; 9 bases are a match to TRBD1. The receptor was isolated from a female donor with multiple sclerosis, enrolled in a pregnancy study. The CDR3 sequence: CASRSDRGSYEQYF. The CDR3 bases are TGTGCCAGCAGATCGGACAGGGGTTCCTACGAGCAGTACTTC.